One sample yielded the 18 T cell receptor beta chains listed below, sequenced in a study of cytotoxic CD8 clonotypes in ibrutinib-treated CLL. Here immunoSEQ multiplex PCR was the method, and the copy in TCRdb shows in-frame clones only, minus some. In the table there are under 300,000 clones, about three quarters of which are singletons. The material sequenced was PBMCs, taken after 24 months of ibrutinib treatment. Receptors originate from a human donor with chronic lymphocytic leukemia.

The V call is TRBV5-8, the J call TRBJ2-6; D not resolved. Germline CDR1 and CDR2: SGHTS and YDEGEE. The V end lost 0 bases, the J end lost 0 bases, and 7 bases lay between the germline ends. The CDR3 runs 16 residues. The DNA of the CDR3 is TGTGCCAGCAGCTTGGGTCGGGTCTCTGGGGCCAACGTCCTGACTTTC. Its translation is CASSLGRVSGANVLTF.

The chain couples TRBV18 to TRBJ1-1, with D possibly matching TRBD1 (5 bases). V lost 4 bases, J lost 7 bases, and 22 bases lay in between. This CDR3 contains 16 residues. Germline CDR1 KGHSH, CDR2 LQKENI. The CDR3 DNA reads TGTGCCAGCTCACACTCCAGGGAGGGCTTCAAAGATGAAGCTTTCTTT. Translated, it gives CASSHSREGFKDEAFF. Together with reference TRBV18 and TRBJ1-1, the CDR3 gives the full variable domain: NAGVMQNPRHLVRRRGQEARLRCSPMKGHSHVYWYRQLPEEGLKFMVYLQKENIIDESGMPKERFSAEFPKEGPSILRIQQVVRGDSAAYFCASSHSREGFKDEAFFGQGTRLTVV.

The genes are TRBV4-1 and TRBJ2-3; 7 nucleotides line up with TRBD2. V lost 0 bases to trimming and J lost 3 bases; unmatched junction nucleotides: 9. The CDR3 has 17 amino acids. CDR1 is MGHRA, CDR2 YSYEKL, per germline. The CDR3 spells CASSQDRMASGTDTQYF. CDR3 nucleotide sequence: TGCGCCAGCAGCCAAGATCGTATGGCTAGCGGAACAGATACGCAGTATTTT.

The chain couples TRBV10-3 to TRBJ2-3; 10 bases match TRBD2. Germline V gene lookup returns CDR1 ENHRY and CDR2 SYGVKD. The CDR3 runs 16 residues. V lost 4 bases, J lost 5 bases, and 9 bases stayed unmatched. The CDR3 bases are TGTGCCATCAGTGTGGCTAGCGGGAGTCCCGGAGATACGCAGTATTTT. Its translation: CAISVASGSPGDTQYF.

The chain is built from TRBV28 and TRBJ2-7, with a tentative D call TRBD2 (6 bases). V was shortened by 7 bases and J by 0 bases, with 10 bases between the two germline ends. Per germline, CDR1 MDHEN and CDR2 SYDVKM. The CDR3 consists of 13 residues. CDR3 sequence: CASTRDSSYEQYF. Here the CDR3 DNA reads TGTGCCAGCACCCGGGACTCCTCCTACGAGCAGTACTTC.

This clone was found once. This chain connects TRBV27 to TRBJ2-7, with 7 bases fitting TRBD2. The CDR3 runs 14 residues. Germline lookup yields CDR1 MNHEY and CDR2 SMNVEV (reference sequence). J lost 2 bases, V lost 5 bases, and 6 bases had no gene match. CDR3 bases: TGTGCCAGCAGTGGATTCGCGGGGGCCTACGAGCAGTACTTC. Encoded protein: CASSGFAGAYEQYF.

The genes are TRBV18 and TRBJ2-7; no reliable D call. The CDR3 sequence is 15 residues long. V gave up 0 bases and J gave up 2 bases, with 11 bases separating them. Germline CDR1 KGHSH, CDR2 LQKENI. The CDR3 DNA follows: TGTGCCAGCTCACCACCGAGCAGCTCCGCCTACGAGCAGTACTTC. As protein: CASSPPSSSAYEQYF. Full variable domain (rest looked up from reference TRBV18 and TRBJ2-7): NAGVMQNPRHLVRRRGQEARLRCSPMKGHSHVYWYRQLPEEGLKFMVYLQKENIIDESGMPKERFSAEFPKEGPSILRIQQVVRGDSAAYFCASSPPSSSAYEQYFGPGTRLTVT.

The V and J genes are TRBV28 and TRBJ1-2, with a possible D match to TRBD1 (6 bases). CDR3 size: 16 residues. Germline CDR1 MDHEN, CDR2 SYDVKM. Trimming took 0 bases from V and 8 from J, leaving 19 bases between them. CDR3 protein: CASSLWAQAGVEGYTF. The CDR3 bases are TGTGCCAGCAGTTTATGGGCCCAGGCAGGGGTAGAGGGCTACACCTTC.

The chain employs TRBV10-3 and TRBJ2-7; weak D call: TRBD2 (5 bases). V lost 4 bases, J lost 12 bases, and 16 bases lay in between. Germline CDR1 ENHRY, CDR2 SYGVKD. The length of the CDR3 is 12 residues. In nucleotides, the CDR3 is TGTGCCATCAGTGGAGGAGGTATGAATCTGTACTTC. Encoded protein: CAISGGGMNLYF.

The chain recombines TRBV5-1 with TRBJ2-1; D is uncertain. V gave up 0 bases and J gave up 7 bases, with 11 bases separating them. Looked up from germline, CDR1 is SGHRS and CDR2 is YFSETQ. This CDR3 comprises 14 residues. DNA of the CDR3: TGCGCCAGCAGCTTGGTTGCAGGAAAAAATGAGCAGTTCTTC. The encoded protein is CASSLVAGKNEQFF.

This clone was recorded only once. The chain links TRBV30 to TRBJ1-5, with unresolved D. The CDR3 runs 16 residues. CDR1 is GTSNPN, CDR2 SVGIG, per germline (reference sequence). The germline V and J ends were trimmed by 0 bases and 0 bases, with 12 bases remaining between them. In nucleotides, the CDR3 is TGTGCCTGGAGTGTAAGTGGATCATATAGCAATCAGCCCCAGCATTTT. The encoded protein is CAWSVSGSYSNQPQHF.

This clone turned up a few times. This chain connects TRBV19 to TRBJ2-2; D uncertain. This CDR3 has 13 residues. Per the germline V gene, CDR1 is LNHDA and CDR2 is SQIVND (reference sequence). V was pared by 8 bases and J by 2 bases, with 9 bases between. The CDR3 reads CASAASNTGELFF. CDR3 DNA: TGTGCCAGTGCCGCTTCCAACACCGGGGAGCTGTTTTTT. Full variable domain (outside the CDR3, taken from reference TRBV19 and TRBJ2-2): DGGITQSPKYLFRKEGQNVTLSCEQNLNHDAMYWYRQDPGQGLRLIYYSQIVNDFQKGDIAEGYSVSREKKESFPLTVTSAQKNPTAFYLCASAASNTGELFFGEGSRLTVL.

This rearrangement joins TRBV2 to TRBJ1-5; possibly TRBD1 for D (6 bases). V lost 7 bases to trimming and J lost 3 bases, with 16 bases between them. There are 15 residues in the CDR3. Germline V gene lookup returns CDR1 SNHLY and CDR2 FYNNEI. The CDR3 spells CASNERQDYNQPQHF. The CDR3 DNA is TGTGCCAGCAACGAACGACAGGACTACAATCAGCCCCAGCATTTT.

The chain is built from TRBV30 and TRBJ2-2, with 8 positions matching TRBD1. Germline trimming cut 4 bases from V and 4 bases from J; bases unmatched to any gene: 5. The CDR3 extends over 14 amino acids. Germline CDR1 and CDR2: GTSNPN and SVGIG (reference sequence). The CDR3 is CAWKPTGGTGELFF. CDR3 DNA: TGTGCCTGGAAACCTACAGGGGGCACCGGGGAGCTGTTTTTT.

This clone occurred once. This sequence joins TRBV18 and TRBJ2-2; tentative D call: TRBD1 (5 bases). The CDR3 length is 18 residues. The V gene lost 3 bases and the J gene lost 2 bases, with 19 bases spanning the gap. CDR1 and CDR2 (germline): KGHSH, LQKENI. The CDR3 region has the DNA TGTGCCAGCTCACCCACACCGAATTGGACATTTAACACCGGGGAGCTGTTTTTT. This translates into CASSPTPNWTFNTGELFF.

The V call is TRBV7-2, the J call TRBJ2-7, with 7 bases matching TRBD2. The CDR3 has 16 residues. The V segment lost 1 base and the J segment 2 bases; nucleotides outside the gene matches: 8. Germline CDR1 reads SGHTA; CDR2 reads FQGNSA. CDR3 protein: CASSLGAAGEAYEQYF. Here the CDR3 DNA reads TGTGCCAGCAGCTTAGGGGCGGCGGGGGAGGCCTACGAGCAGTACTTC.

This clone has a single count. The chain recombines TRBV7-3 with TRBJ2-5; D unclear. Germline CDR1 SGHTA, CDR2 FQGTGA. The CDR3 loop spans 15 amino acids. The ends were cut back, 0 bases at V and 5 bases at J, with 13 bases in the middle. The CDR3 DNA reads as TGTGCCAGCAGCTTAACCTCTGGGATCCTCGAGACCCAGTACTTC. This translates into CASSLTSGILETQYF.

A few counts support this clone. The rearrangement links TRBV6-5 to TRBJ2-2; D ambiguous. Germline-derived CDR1 and CDR2 are MNHEY and SVGAGI. There are 15 residues in the CDR3. V lost 2 bases, J lost 0 bases, and 7 bases lay in between. The CDR3: CASSYGVANTGELFF. The CDR3 DNA reads TGTGCCAGCAGTTACGGAGTGGCGAACACCGGGGAGCTGTTTTTT.